The 24 T cell receptor beta chains below all came from one sample that was sequenced in a study of T cell responses to AZD1222 COVID-19 vaccine. Sequencing used immunoSEQ multiplex PCR; TCRdb keeps in-frame clones, though not all of them. This sample yields some 150,000 clones, of which around 88% are seen a single time; around 2.3% belongs to the top ten. The input for sequencing was peripheral blood, taken on day 0 of AZD1222 vaccination. The receptors were sampled from an adult in good health.

The chain combines TRBV7-2 with TRBJ2-7, with D maybe TRBD2 (5 bases). Trimming cost V 5 bases and J 3 bases, with 8 bases left between them. There are 12 residues in the CDR3. Germline values: CDR1 SGHTA, CDR2 FQGNSA. As DNA, the CDR3 is TGTGCCAGCAGCAATGAGGGCTACGAGCAGTACTTC. Its translation: CASSNEGYEQYF.

The V call is TRBV28, the J call TRBJ2-7; D uncertain. This CDR3 has 15 residues. Germline CDR1 MDHEN, CDR2 SYDVKM. V dropped 5 bases and J dropped 2 bases, with 16 bases sitting between them. The CDR3 region is CASSNRVDHPYEQYF. The CDR3, as DNA: TGTGCCAGCAGTAATAGGGTGGACCACCCCTACGAGCAGTACTTC.

The V call is TRBV7-9, the J call TRBJ2-4, with TRBD2 identical over 10 bases. After removal of 5 bases from V and 11 bases from J, the junction contained 6 bases not matched to a gene. CDR1 is SEHNR, CDR2 FQNEAQ, per germline (reference sequence). The CDR3 runs 13 residues. The CDR3 reads CASSETGTSVQYF. CDR3 DNA: TGTGCCAGCAGCGAGACCGGGACTAGCGTTCAGTACTTC.

The chain uses TRBV29-1 and TRBJ2-5; a weak D match, TRBD2 (5 bases). The germline V and J ends were trimmed by 6 bases and 4 bases, with 15 bases remaining between them. Looked up from germline, CDR1 is SQVTM and CDR2 is ANQGSEA. The length of the CDR3 is 13 residues. The DNA for the CDR3 is TGCAGCGTGGAGCCGGGGTTTAGAGAGACCCAGTACTTC. It specifies CSVEPGFRETQYF.

CDR3 sequence reads: CASSYGSLTDTQYF. The CDR3 nucleotides are TGTGCCAGCAGTTATGGGTCTCTCACAGATACGCAGTATTTT. The chain couples TRBV6-5 to TRBJ2-3; no definite D call. V was cut by 3 bases and J by 2 bases, with 9 bases left in between. Germline values: CDR1 MNHEY, CDR2 SVGAGI. This CDR3 comprises 14 residues.

The chain employs TRBV10-3 and TRBJ2-3, with 7 bases aligning to TRBD1. Germline lookup yields CDR1 ENHRY and CDR2 SYGVKD. The CDR3 extends over 15 amino acids. The junction had 10 bases not matched to a gene; V was cut back by 10 bases and J by 0 bases. CDR3 nucleotide sequence: TGTGCCAGCCGTTTTACAGGGGACAGCACAGATACGCAGTATTTT. Translated, it gives CASRFTGDSTDTQYF.

This chain links TRBV7-2 with TRBJ2-3; 9 bases align to TRBD2. CDR3 size: 15 residues. Germline CDR1 and CDR2: SGHTA and FQGNSA. V lost 2 bases and J lost 3; bases outside the gene matches: 3. The CDR3 region is CASSLNAGGTDTQYF. The CDR3, as DNA: TGTGCCAGCAGCTTAAATGCGGGAGGGACAGATACGCAGTATTTT. The whole variable domain, filled in from reference TRBV7-2 and TRBJ2-3, reads GAGVSQSPSNKVTEKGKDVELRCDPISGHTALYWYRQSLGQGLEFLIYFQGNSAPDKSGLPSDRFSAERTGGSVSTLTIQRTQQEDSAVYLCASSLNAGGTDTQYFGPGTRLTVL.

The chain is built from TRBV4-3 and TRBJ1-2; D perhaps matches TRBD1 (5 bases). The V gene's germline CDR1 is LGHNA and CDR2 YSLEER. The CDR3 extends over 15 amino acids. V was trimmed by 0 bases and J by 5 bases, leaving 13 bases between them. In DNA form, the CDR3 reads TGCGCCAGCAGCCAAGATCGGGCAGGGAGATATGGCTACACCTTC. As protein: CASSQDRAGRYGYTF.

The chain links TRBV2 to TRBJ2-1; D gene unclear. The CDR3 covers 14 residues. The V gene's germline CDR1 is SNHLY and CDR2 FYNNEI. Trimming took off 3 bases at V and 8 bases at J, with 14 bases between the two ends. In DNA form, the CDR3 reads TGTGCCAGCAGTGACGGGCGGAACATCGATGAGCAGTTCTTC. It translates to CASSDGRNIDEQFF.

The chain recombines TRBV19 with TRBJ2-1, with 10 bases lining up with TRBD2. The V segment lost 7 bases and the J segment 0 bases; nucleotides outside the gene matches: 9. The CDR3 is made up of 17 amino acids. Germline-derived CDR1 and CDR2 are LNHDA and SQIVND (reference sequence). This CDR3 is CASTPFPSGSSYNEQFF. CDR3 in DNA: TGTGCCAGTACTCCGTTCCCTAGCGGGAGCTCCTACAATGAGCAGTTCTTC.

The chain uses TRBV11-1 and TRBJ2-7; 7 bases fit TRBD1. This CDR3 is 15 amino acids long. With V trimmed by 4 bases and J by 3 bases, 9 bases remained unmatched. CDR1 and CDR2 from the germline V gene are SGHAT and FQDESV (reference sequence). The DNA for the CDR3 is TGTGCCAGCAGCTACGACAGGGCACCCGGCTACGAGCAGTACTTC. Translated: CASSYDRAPGYEQYF. Drawing the rest from reference TRBV11-1 and TRBJ2-7, the complete variable domain is EAEVAQSPRYKITEKSQAVAFWCDPISGHATLYWYRQILGQGPELLVQFQDESVVDDSQLPKDRFSAERLKGVDSTLKIQPAELGDSAMYLCASSYDRAPGYEQYFGPGTRLTVT.

The chain links TRBV29-1 to TRBJ2-6, with D perhaps TRBD1 (5 bases). The CDR3 runs 18 residues. The germline V gene encodes CDR1 SQVTM and CDR2 ANQGSEA. Between the trimmed V and J ends, which lost 6 bases and 0 bases, there was a span of 21 bases. The CDR3 DNA reads as TGCAGCGTCGAATCCCCAGGGAAGGTGGGCTCTGGGGCCAACGTCCTGACTTTC. As protein: CSVESPGKVGSGANVLTF.

The chain employs TRBV30 and TRBJ1-6; 8 bases fit TRBD1. This CDR3 comprises 16 residues. The germline V gene has CDR1 GTSNPN and CDR2 SVGIG (reference sequence). V shed 2 bases and J 9 bases; nucleotides not matched to a gene: 12. DNA of the CDR3: TGTGCCTGGAGTTCGGACAGGGTGAGGGGGGGTTCACCCCTCCACTTT. Its protein product is CAWSSDRVRGGSPLHF.

The V and J genes are TRBV9 and TRBJ2-5; TRBD2 is a possible D gene (5 bases). Looked up from germline, CDR1 is SGDLS and CDR2 is YYNGEE. Trimming removed 0 bases from V and 5 bases from J, with 17 bases in between. This CDR3 comprises 16 residues. CDR3 nucleotides: TGTGCCAGCAGCGTAGACGAGGGAAGGTGGAGTGAGACCCAGTACTTC. It yields the protein CASSVDEGRWSETQYF. Combining the CDR3 with reference TRBV9 and TRBJ2-5 gives the whole variable domain DSGVTQTPKHLITATGQRVTLRCSPRSGDLSVYWYQQSLDQGLQFLIQYYNGEERAKGNILERFSAQQFPDLHSELNLSSLELGDSALYFCASSVDEGRWSETQYFGPGTRLLVL.

The CDR3 region has the DNA TGTGCCAGCAGCCTAAACCGGGACAGGGGGCTCGATGAGCAGTTCTTC. It specifies CASSLNRDRGLDEQFF. The chain combines TRBV7-9 with TRBJ2-1; TRBD1 matches 12 bases. CDR1 is SEHNR and CDR2 is FQNEAQ in the germline V gene (reference sequence). The CDR3 spans 16 residues. Trimming took 5 bases from V and 8 from J; bases not matched to a gene: 10. Together with reference TRBV7-9 and TRBJ2-1, the CDR3 gives the full variable domain: DTGVSQNPRHKITKRGQNVTFRCDPISEHNRLYWYRQTLGQGPEFLTYFQNEAQLEKSRLLSDRFSAERPKGSFSTLEIQRTEQGDSAMYLCASSLNRDRGLDEQFFGPGTRLTVL.

As regards this clone: A much larger clone is a single base away; this may be a read error. The chain employs TRBV2 and TRBJ2-7; unclear D gene. CDR3 size: 11 residues. Trimming removed 6 bases at V and 1 base at J, with 4 bases between. From germline, CDR1 is SNHLY and CDR2 FYNNEI. For the CDR3, the DNA is TGTGCCAGCAGCCTATCCTACGAGCAGTACTTC. The encoded protein is CASSLSYEQYF.

The chain is built from TRBV10-3 and TRBJ1-1; tentative D call: TRBD1 (6 bases). This CDR3 is built from 17 residues. The V gene's germline CDR1 is ENHRY and CDR2 SYGVKD. Trimming left V 5 bases short and J 1 base short, with 20 bases between. The CDR3 loop is CAISTLATGTRNTEAFF. The CDR3 region has the DNA TGTGCCATCAGTACCCTGGCGACAGGAACTCGGAACACTGAAGCTTTCTTT.

This chain connects TRBV29-1 to TRBJ1-2; possible D gene TRBD1, 5 bases. There are 15 residues in the CDR3. V dropped 6 bases and J dropped 5 bases, with 22 bases sitting between them. In germline, CDR1 is SQVTM, CDR2 ANQGSEA. The DNA for the CDR3 is TGCAGCGTGGAGCACCGGGACCGAAGAGGGTATGGCTACACCTTC. It translates to CSVEHRDRRGYGYTF.

This clone was seen more than once but under ten times. The rearrangement links TRBV28 to TRBJ2-7, with a tentative D call TRBD2 (6 bases). The V end was cut by 6 bases, the J end by 3 bases, with 9 bases between. The CDR3 contains 12 residues. The germline gives CDR1 MDHEN, CDR2 SYDVKM. As DNA, the CDR3 is TGTGCCAGCAGAACTAGCTACTACGAGCAGTACTTC. It codes for CASRTSYYEQYF.

This clone was picked up one time. The gene calls are TRBV28 and TRBJ1-3, with D unclear. Trimming removed 4 bases from V and 0 bases from J, with 10 bases in between. The CDR3 length is 15 residues. Germline V CDR1 and CDR2: MDHEN, SYDVKM. In DNA, the CDR3 is TGTGCCAGCAGTTCCTCCCCGAACTCTGGAAACACCATATATTTT. Protein product: CASSSSPNSGNTIYF.

The chain is built from TRBV3-1 (or the pseudogene TRBV3-2) and TRBJ2-7, with D uncertain. CDR1 LGHDT and CDR2 YNNKEL come from the germline V gene (reference sequence). This CDR3 spans 14 amino acids. Trimming stripped 1 base from V and 4 bases from J, with 11 bases between. CDR3 residues: CASSQAGSAYEQYF. The CDR3 coding sequence is TGTGCCAGCAGCCAAGCCGGGTCGGCTTACGAGCAGTACTTC.

The J gene is TRBJ2-3, the V gene TRBV28, with 8 bases fitting TRBD2. Germline values: CDR1 MDHEN, CDR2 SYDVKM. This CDR3 is built from 15 residues. V gave up 5 bases and J gave up 2 bases; unmatched junction bases: 6. CDR3 sequence reads: CASSIVAGPTDTQYF. CDR3 DNA sequence: TGTGCCAGCAGTATCGTAGCGGGACCCACAGATACGCAGTATTTT.

The rearrangement links TRBV7-8 to TRBJ2-7; D remains ambiguous. The CDR3 is 14 residues long. The ends were cut back, 1 base at V and 4 bases at J, with 11 bases in the middle. Germline CDR1 SGHVS, CDR2 FQNEAQ. CDR3 bases: TGTGCCAGCAGCTTAGGGGCGGCAAAGTACGAGCAGTACTTC. It codes for CASSLGAAKYEQYF. Based on the CDR3 plus reference TRBV7-8 and TRBJ2-7, the full variable domain is GAGVSQSPRYKVAKRGQDVALRCDPISGHVSLFWYQQALGQGPEFLTYFQNEAQLDKSGLPSDRFFAERPEGSVSTLKIQRTQQEDSAVYLCASSLGAAKYEQYFGPGTRLTVT.

The chain employs TRBV19 and TRBJ1-5, with a weak D call TRBD1 (5 bases). The CDR3 loop spans 15 amino acids. Looked up from germline, CDR1 is LNHDA and CDR2 is SQIVND (reference sequence). Trimming cost V 2 bases and J 7 bases, with 15 bases left between them. CDR3 residues: CASSIRGGGGQPQHF. The CDR3 nucleotides are TGTGCCAGTAGTATAAGGGGTGGCGGTGGCCAGCCCCAGCATTTT.